This T cell receptor beta chain was documented in a study of T cells after yellow fever vaccination. Study in general: Low-cell-number fractions were prepared with SMART-Seq v4 Ultra Low Input.

This CDR3 has 13 amino acids. CDR1 is SGHDN and CDR2 is FVKESK in the germline V gene. The V end lost 4 bases, the J end lost 3 bases, and 9 bases lay between the germline ends. Universal primer sites and UMIs were introduced during 5'RACE template-switching synthesis of TCR cDNA. One entry per CDR3 protein, called by TCRdb with MiXCR from the 5' RACE reads. Of about 69,000 distinct CDR3 sequences listed, around 5% were seen once; the top ten hold less than 2.5%. Whole-study findings and limits: Once the booster was given, most primary-vaccination clones reappeared, at just under 98% for CD4 and over 85% for CD8.

This clonotype was found many times. The target antigen is unknown. Sample: CD4+ T cells sorted from PBMCs, taken about 2 weeks after the first yellow fever vaccination. The receptor comes from a man aged 18 to 29 who received the YFV17D yellow fever vaccine. The J gene is TRBJ1-1, the V gene TRBV14, with D uncertain. The DNA for the CDR3 is TGTGCCAGCAGCCGGTTCACATACACTGAAGCTTTCTTT. It yields the protein CASSRFTYTEAFF.